The rows below give T cell receptor beta chains drawn from one sample of a study of CD8 T cells in ankylosing spondylitis. Each CDR3 protein is one row after TCRdb ran MiXCR on the 5' RACE reads. The sample carries roughly 220,000 distinct CDR3 sequences, 15% to 20% recorded once. Input material: blood, either unsorted or a sorted T cell fraction (not recorded which). The receptors stem from a male donor with ankylosing spondylitis. The CDR3 runs from the conserved cysteine through the conserved F or W. D genes are given only for firm matches. Where a row states a size, it is once, few, many or the class of an expanded clone; other rows omit it.

d_gene	v_gene	j_gene	abundance	CDR3nt	CDR3aa
TRBD2	TRBV6-1	TRBJ2-1	-	TGTGCCAGCAGCAATAGCGGGGGGGCCTACAATGAGCAGTTCTTC	CASSNSGGAYNEQFF
TRBD2	TRBV13	TRBJ2-2	-	TGTGCCAGCTTGGATCGAGCGGGGACCGGGGAGCTGTTTTTT	CASLDRAGTGELFF
-	TRBV12-3/TRBV12-4	TRBJ2-2	many	TGTGCCAGCAGTTTAGTCACCGGGGAGCTGTTTTTT	CASSLVTGELFF
-	TRBV7-3	TRBJ2-3	few	TGTGCCAGCAGCTTAGTGGGTAACACAGATACGCAGTATTTT	CASSLVGNTDTQYF
TRBD2	TRBV6-5	TRBJ2-1	-	TGTGCCAGCAGTTACTCGGGACTAGCGGGAGTGCGTAATGAGCAGTTCTTC	CASSYSGLAGVRNEQFF
TRBD2	TRBV12-3/TRBV12-4	TRBJ2-3	many	TGTGCCAGCAGAACCGGTAGCGGGGTGGATTTGTATTTT	CASRTGSGVDLYF
-	TRBV27	TRBJ1-4	few	TGTGCCAGCAGTTACTACTCAGGGGACCTGGGCGAAAAACTGTTTTTT	CASSYYSGDLGEKLFF
TRBD1	TRBV7-9	TRBJ2-7	-	TGTGCCAGCAGCACCGGGACAGGGGACCCCTACGAGCAGTACTTC	CASSTGTGDPYEQYF
TRBD1	TRBV5-1	TRBJ2-1	-	TGCGCCAGCAGCCCGGACAGGGTCAATGAGCAGTTCTTC	CASSPDRVNEQFF
TRBD2	TRBV7-2	TRBJ2-7	-	TGTGCCAGCAGCGAAACTAGCGGGATCTACGAGCAGTACTTC	CASSETSGIYEQYF
TRBD2	TRBV5-4	TRBJ2-3	-	TGTGCCAGCAGCTTGGTAGCGGGGCCTACAGATACGCAGTATTTT	CASSLVAGPTDTQYF
-	TRBV29-1	TRBJ2-3	-	TGCAGCGTCCCTCCTGGCCTTGAGTGGGACACCCGCACAGATACGCAGTATTTT	CSVPPGLEWDTRTDTQYF
-	TRBV6-2/TRBV6-3	TRBJ2-5	-	TGTGCCAGCAGTTACTCGAACGGCGCCGTTGGGCTCCATAAGGGCGAGACCCAGTACTTC	CASSYSNGAVGLHKGETQYF
-	TRBV21-1	TRBJ1-2	-	TGTGCCAGCAGCAAAGCAGGGGGTTATGGCTACACCTTC	CASSKAGGYGYTF
-	TRBV27	TRBJ1-6	few	TGTGCCAGCAGTTTTACAGAGAGCTCCTATAATTCACCCCTCCACTTT	CASSFTESSYNSPLHF
TRBD2	TRBV6-1	TRBJ2-7	-	TGTGCCAGCAGTGGCGAGCGGGAGCCACCCTACGAGCAGTACTTC	CASSGEREPPYEQYF
TRBD2	TRBV2	TRBJ2-1	-	TGTGCCAGCAGTGAACTCGGACTAGCGGGCCCAGAACAACAGTTCTTC	CASSELGLAGPEQQFF
-	TRBV27	TRBJ1-1	few	TGTGCCAGCGGGGGAGACGGGAACACTGAAGCTTTCTTT	CASGGDGNTEAFF
-	TRBV6-1	TRBJ2-4	few	TGTGCCAGCAGTGAAGCGGGGCCAGAAAACATTCAGTACTTC	CASSEAGPENIQYF
-	TRBV5-4	TRBJ2-7	-	TGTGCCAGCGGCATCCTGGGGGCGCGCGAGCAGTACTTC	CASGILGAREQYF
-	TRBV14	TRBJ2-2	-	TGTGCCAGCAGCCAAGATTTGACTTGGGGTCCCGGGGAGCTGTTTTTT	CASSQDLTWGPGELFF
TRBD1	TRBV4-1	TRBJ1-1	many	TGCGCCAGCAGACTCCAGGGGGCGGAGACTGAAGCTTTCTTT	CASRLQGAETEAFF
-	TRBV4-3	TRBJ1-5	few	TGCGCCAGCAGCCAAGACTCCTATAGCAATCAGCCCCAGCATTTT	CASSQDSYSNQPQHF
-	TRBV4-3	TRBJ2-2	few	TGCGCCAGCAGCCAAGGGACCGGAGGGACCGGGGAGCTGTTTTTT	CASSQGTGGTGELFF
-	TRBV6-5	TRBJ2-5	few	TGTGCCAGCAGTTACTCGGGTGGAGAGACCCAGTACTTC	CASSYSGGETQYF
TRBD2	TRBV11-2	TRBJ2-2	few	TGTGCCAGCAGCCCCGGTGCTAGCGGGAGCCCCGGGGAGCTGTTTTTT	CASSPGASGSPGELFF
TRBD2	TRBV10-3	TRBJ2-7	few	TGTGCCATCAGGGAGACTAGCGGCAATACCTACGAGCAGTACTTC	CAIRETSGNTYEQYF
-	TRBV20-1	TRBJ2-1	-	TGCAGTGCTTGTGGACTGGCCTACAATGAGCAGTTCTTC	CSACGLAYNEQFF
-	TRBV4-2	TRBJ1-5	-	TGTGCCAGCAGCCAAGAAAGGTCGGCGGCCCATGAGCCCCAGCATTTT	CASSQERSAAHEPQHF
TRBD1	TRBV27	TRBJ1-2	-	TGTGCCAGCAGTGGACTGACAGGGGGCGTCAATGGCTACACCTTC	CASSGLTGGVNGYTF
TRBD2	TRBV7-8	TRBJ2-1	-	TGTGCCAGCAGCATACTCGCTAGCGGCGCACCTTACAATGAGCAGTTCTTC	CASSILASGAPYNEQFF
-	TRBV24-1	TRBJ2-1	-	TGTGCCACCAGTGACCCAGGCGTTAACCCTAGGGGTGAGCAGTTCTTC	CATSDPGVNPRGEQFF
-	TRBV9	TRBJ1-5	few	TGTGCCAGCAGCCCAGGGGTCGGACACGAAAATCAGCCCCAGCATTTT	CASSPGVGHENQPQHF
-	TRBV12-3/TRBV12-4	TRBJ2-3	many	TGTGCCAGCAGTACTAGCACAGATACGCAGTATTTT	CASSTSTDTQYF
-	TRBV5-1	TRBJ1-1	few	TGCGCCAGCAGCTCCAACTCAGACCCGAACACTGAAGCTTTCTTT	CASSSNSDPNTEAFF
-	TRBV7-2	TRBJ2-3	few	TGTGCCAGCAGCTTAGAGCTGGGGTCCACCACAGATACGCAGTATTTT	CASSLELGSTTDTQYF
-	TRBV12-3/TRBV12-4	TRBJ1-6	few	TGTGCCAGCAAATTCAACAGCTACGACAATTCACCCCTCCACTTT	CASKFNSYDNSPLHF
TRBD1	TRBV27	TRBJ2-1	few	TGTGCCAGCAGTCAAGGGACAGACCCCTACAATGAGCAGTTCTTC	CASSQGTDPYNEQFF
TRBD1	TRBV15	TRBJ1-4	few	TGTGCCACCAGCAGACAGGGGGGCGCGATCTCAAATGAAAAACTGTTTTTT	CATSRQGGAISNEKLFF
-	TRBV6-1	TRBJ2-7	-	TGTGCCAGCAGAGTCCCGGCATCCCACGAGCAGTACTTC	CASRVPASHEQYF
-	TRBV7-6	TRBJ2-7	-	TGTGCCAGCAGCGGGGAGACCGGGACCCCGACCGTGGCCCTCTCCTACGAGCAGTACTTC	CASSGETGTPTVALSYEQYF
-	TRBV30	TRBJ2-3	once	TGTGCCTGGAGCCTTCCCACAGATACGCAGTATTTT	CAWSLPTDTQYF
-	TRBV27	TRBJ1-5	few	TGTGCCAGCAGCCCGTTAAAGGGACCTGATCAGCCCCAGCATTTT	CASSPLKGPDQPQHF
-	TRBV6-1	TRBJ1-5	many	TGTGCCAGCAGTGAAGTCCAGGGCGGTCAGCCCCAGCATTTT	CASSEVQGGQPQHF
TRBD1	TRBV28	TRBJ1-4	few	TGTGCCAGCAGTCCTCGACAGGGGTTATCCGTGGAAAAACTGTTTTTT	CASSPRQGLSVEKLFF
-	TRBV9	TRBJ1-1	few	TGTGCCAGCAGCCCGGGACAGAACACTGAAGCTTTCTTT	CASSPGQNTEAFF
-	TRBV7-9	TRBJ2-2	few	TGTGCCATCCCCTTTCGGATGAGCACCGGGGAGCTGTTTTTT	CAIPFRMSTGELFF
TRBD2	TRBV28	TRBJ2-5	-	TGTGCCAGCAGTTCTAGCGGGAGGACCTACCAAGAGACCCAGTACTTC	CASSSSGRTYQETQYF
TRBD2	TRBV7-9	TRBJ2-7	-	TGTGCCAGCAGCTCGGGACTAGCGGGAGGGCCGTCGCAGTACTTC	CASSSGLAGGPSQYF
-	TRBV20-1	TRBJ2-5	many	TGCAGTGCTAGAGATCTAGGAGAGACCCAGTACTTC	CSARDLGETQYF